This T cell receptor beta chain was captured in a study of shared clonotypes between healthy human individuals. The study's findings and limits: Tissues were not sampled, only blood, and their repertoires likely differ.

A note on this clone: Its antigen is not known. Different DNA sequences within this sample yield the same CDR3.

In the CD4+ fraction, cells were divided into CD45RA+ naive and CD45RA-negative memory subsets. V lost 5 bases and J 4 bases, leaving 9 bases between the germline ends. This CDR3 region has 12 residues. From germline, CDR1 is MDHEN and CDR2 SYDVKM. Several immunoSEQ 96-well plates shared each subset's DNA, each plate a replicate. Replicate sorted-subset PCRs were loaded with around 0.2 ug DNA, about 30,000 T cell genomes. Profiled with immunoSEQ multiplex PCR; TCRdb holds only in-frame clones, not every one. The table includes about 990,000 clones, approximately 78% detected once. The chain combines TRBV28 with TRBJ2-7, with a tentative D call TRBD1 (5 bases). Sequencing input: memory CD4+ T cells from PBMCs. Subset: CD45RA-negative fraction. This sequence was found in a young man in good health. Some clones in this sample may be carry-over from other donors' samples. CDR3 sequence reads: CASSLRGYEQYF. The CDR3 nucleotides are TGTGCCAGCAGTCTTAGGGGTTACGAGCAGTACTTC.